These T cell receptor beta chains were read from a single sample in a study of cytotoxic CD8 clonotypes in ibrutinib-treated CLL. The method was immunoSEQ multiplex PCR; TCRdb's version includes in-frame clones alone and lacks a portion of them. The sample consists of about 120,000 clones, 80% to 90% of them appearing once. Sequenced material: PBMCs, taken after 24 months of ibrutinib treatment. The receptors come from a human donor with chronic lymphocytic leukemia. Both conserved end residues are part of each CDR3. D genes are given only for firm matches. Clone size, where shown, is once, few, many, or a class for clones that have expanded.

cdr3_nt	cdr3_aa	j_call	clone_size	v_call	d_call	cdr3_length
TGCGCCAGCAGCCAAGATTTCGGACTAACAGAGACCCAGTACTTC	CASSQDFGLTETQYF	TRBJ2-5	.	TRBV4-3	.	15
TGTGCCAGCAGCCGAGGAGGTGGGGGGAGGTCCTACGAGCAGTACTTC	CASSRGGGGRSYEQYF	TRBJ2-7	.	TRBV7-6	.	16
TGTGCCAGCAGCTTGGGAACCGGGACAGAGAGGTACGAGCAGTACTTC	CASSLGTGTERYEQYF	TRBJ2-7	.	TRBV5-4	TRBD1	16
TGTGCCAGCAGCCGGACAAGCGTCAATCAGCCCCAGCATTTT	CASSRTSVNQPQHF	TRBJ1-5	.	TRBV2	.	14
TGTGCCAGCAGTCCCCCCCCGACGCCTACCCAGTACTTC	CASSPPPTPTQYF	TRBJ2-5	.	TRBV7-2	.	13
TGTGCCAGCAGACCGTCCGGGACTAGCAATGAGCAGTTCTTC	CASRPSGTSNEQFF	TRBJ2-1	.	TRBV27	TRBD2	14
TGTGCCAGCAGCCCCAGACAGGCCTCTGGAAACACCATATATTTT	CASSPRQASGNTIYF	TRBJ1-3	.	TRBV6-1	.	15
TGTGCCAGCAAACGGGGGTCAACCTACGAGCAGTACTTC	CASKRGSTYEQYF	TRBJ2-7	.	TRBV7-9	.	13
TGTGCCAGTAGTAAGTCCGGGACTGCCAGCTCCTACGAGCAGTACTTC	CASSKSGTASSYEQYF	TRBJ2-7	.	TRBV19	.	16
TGTGCCAGCACCCGTGGCGGGATACAGTACTTC	CASTRGGIQYF	TRBJ2-7	.	TRBV6-1	.	11
TGTGCCAGCAGCGGCAGCAATCAGCCCCAGCATTTT	CASSGSNQPQHF	TRBJ1-5	few	TRBV28	.	12
TGTGCCTGGAGTAAGAGCGGGGTAAAAAAAAACATTCAGTACTTC	CAWSKSGVKKNIQYF	TRBJ2-4	.	TRBV30	TRBD2	15
TGTGCCAGCAGTCCCCCCGGCAGGGCGACTAATGAAAAACTGTTTTTT	CASSPPGRATNEKLFF	TRBJ1-4	.	TRBV28	.	16
TGTGCCAGCAGCGTAGTGACAGGGGGCGCATCCACTGAAGCTTTCTTT	CASSVVTGGASTEAFF	TRBJ1-1	once	TRBV9	TRBD1	16
TGTGCCAGCAGCCCTTGGACCTCTGGAAACACCATATATTTT	CASSPWTSGNTIYF	TRBJ1-3	few	TRBV7-2	.	14
TGTGCCAGCAGCTTAGGCCAGCCGTCCTACGAGCAGTACTTC	CASSLGQPSYEQYF	TRBJ2-7	.	TRBV7-6	.	14
TGTGCCAGCAGCATACTAGCGGGGGGGCCCGATGAGCAGTTCTTC	CASSILAGGPDEQFF	TRBJ2-1	once	TRBV7-3	TRBD2	15
TGTGCCAGCAGCCGATTTAGCGGGACCCAATACGAGCAGTACTTC	CASSRFSGTQYEQYF	TRBJ2-7	few	TRBV27	TRBD2	15
TGTGCCAGCAGCTCTGAGCAGGGCGAGCAGTTCTTC	CASSSEQGEQFF	TRBJ2-1	few	TRBV5-6	.	12
TGTGCCAGCAGTTACTCGGGACAGCTCACAGATACGCAGTATTTT	CASSYSGQLTDTQYF	TRBJ2-3	many	TRBV6-5	TRBD1	15
TGTGCCAGCAGTGAATGGGTTCTGTGGCGCCCCACCGAGGCCTCACGCTACGAGCAGTACTTC	CASSEWVLWRPTEASRYEQYF	TRBJ2-7	.	TRBV6-1	.	21
TGTGCCAGCGAGTCGGGGGGGTCCACCTACGAGCAGTACTTC	CASESGGSTYEQYF	TRBJ2-7	.	TRBV28	TRBD2	14
TGTGCCAGCAGTTTAGAGGCGGGGGGGCAGGCAGATACGCAGTATTTT	CASSLEAGGQADTQYF	TRBJ2-3	.	TRBV28	TRBD2	16
TGTGCCAGCAGATCTACAGGGGGCGCGAACACCGGGGAGCTGTTTTTT	CASRSTGGANTGELFF	TRBJ2-2	.	TRBV11-2	TRBD1	16
TGTGCCTCGTCCAGGGCAGCCACCCCTACTACAAATCAGCCCCAGCATTTT	CASSRAATPTTNQPQHF	TRBJ1-5	.	TRBV2	.	17
TGTGCCAGCAGCTTAAGGGACAGGGGGTATGGCTACACCTTC	CASSLRDRGYGYTF	TRBJ1-2	.	TRBV11-2	TRBD1	14
TGTGCCAGCAGGAGGCAGTTTAGTAGCAATCAGCCCCAGCATTTT	CASRRQFSSNQPQHF	TRBJ1-5	.	TRBV2	.	15
TGTGCCAGCAGCGTGTCGGCTAGCGGGAGGACTGTGCAAGAGACCCAGTACTTC	CASSVSASGRTVQETQYF	TRBJ2-5	.	TRBV9	TRBD2	18
TGTGCCAGCAGCTTAGGACAGGGGGCAACTAATGAAAAACTGTTTTTT	CASSLGQGATNEKLFF	TRBJ1-4	.	TRBV7-8	TRBD1	16
TGTGCCAGCTCACGGTCGGCGGGGCCCAACACCGGGGAGCTGTTTTTT	CASSRSAGPNTGELFF	TRBJ2-2	few	TRBV18	.	16
TGTGCCTCTCAAGGGGGGTCGACACGGAACACCGGGGAGCTGTTTTTT	CASQGGSTRNTGELFF	TRBJ2-2	.	TRBV7-3	.	16
TGTGCCAGCAGCAACAGAAAGGGACAGAGCACAGATACGCAGTATTTT	CASSNRKGQSTDTQYF	TRBJ2-3	once	TRBV27	TRBD1	16
TGTGCCAGCAGTTTATCAGGACTAGCGGGAGGAATCCCCTACGAGCAGTACTTC	CASSLSGLAGGIPYEQYF	TRBJ2-7	.	TRBV28	TRBD2	18
TGCGCCAGCAGCTTGGCGAGCGGGGGGAGCACAGATACGCAGTATTTT	CASSLASGGSTDTQYF	TRBJ2-3	once	TRBV5-1	TRBD2	16
TGCGCCAGCAGCCAAGGAAGAGCGGGGGGTTTTTACCAAGAGACCCAGTACTTC	CASSQGRAGGFYQETQYF	TRBJ2-5	.	TRBV4-1	TRBD2	18
TGTGCCAGCAGCAAACAGGGGACGGGCACAGATACGCAGTATTTT	CASSKQGTGTDTQYF	TRBJ2-3	.	TRBV14	TRBD1	15
TGTGCCACTTTAGCGGGAGGGGGCACAGATACGCAGTATTTT	CATLAGGGTDTQYF	TRBJ2-3	.	TRBV10-3	TRBD2	14
TGTGCCACCTACGAGGAATCCCAAGGGACTGAAGCTTTCTTT	CATYEESQGTEAFF	TRBJ1-1	once	TRBV6-5	.	14
TGTGCCAGCTCACCAGAGGGCCGCTCTGGAAACACCATATATTTT	CASSPEGRSGNTIYF	TRBJ1-3	.	TRBV18	.	15
TGTGCCAGCAGCTTAGCGGCGCGAGAGCCTTCCTACGAGCAGTACTTC	CASSLAAREPSYEQYF	TRBJ2-7	once	TRBV7-2	.	16